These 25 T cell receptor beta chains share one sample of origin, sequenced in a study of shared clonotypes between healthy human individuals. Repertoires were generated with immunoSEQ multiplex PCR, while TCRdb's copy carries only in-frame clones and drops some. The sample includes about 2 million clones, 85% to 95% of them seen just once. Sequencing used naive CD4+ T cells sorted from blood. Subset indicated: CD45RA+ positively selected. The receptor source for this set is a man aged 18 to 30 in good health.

The CDR3 protein is CASSSWDRSYEQYF. CDR3 coding DNA: TGTGCCAGCAGCTCCTGGGACAGATCCTACGAGCAGTACTTC. This chain joins TRBV7-9 and TRBJ2-7; 7 positions agree with TRBD1. Unmatched junction bases numbered 4, after V lost 4 bases and J lost 1 base. Germline V lookup: CDR1 SEHNR, CDR2 FQNEAQ (reference sequence). The CDR3 extends over 14 amino acids.

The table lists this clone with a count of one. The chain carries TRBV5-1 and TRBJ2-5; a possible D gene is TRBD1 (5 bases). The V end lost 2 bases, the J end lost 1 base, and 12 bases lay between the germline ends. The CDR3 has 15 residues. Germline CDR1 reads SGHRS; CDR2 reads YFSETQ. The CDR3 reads CASSLVGRVQETQYF. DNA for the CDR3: TGCGCCAGCAGCTTAGTCGGCAGGGTCCAAGAGACCCAGTACTTC.

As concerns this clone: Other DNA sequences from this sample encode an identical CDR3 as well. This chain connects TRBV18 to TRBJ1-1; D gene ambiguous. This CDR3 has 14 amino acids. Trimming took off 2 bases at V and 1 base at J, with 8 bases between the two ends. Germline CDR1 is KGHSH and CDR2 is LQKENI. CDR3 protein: CASSPESGNTEAFF. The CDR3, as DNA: TGTGCCAGCTCACCAGAGAGTGGGAACACTGAAGCTTTCTTT.

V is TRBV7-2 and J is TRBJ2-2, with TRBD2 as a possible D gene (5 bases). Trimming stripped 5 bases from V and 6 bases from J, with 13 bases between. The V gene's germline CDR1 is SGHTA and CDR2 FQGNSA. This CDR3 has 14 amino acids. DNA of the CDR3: TGTGCCAGCAGCCCACTAGGAGGCTCCGGGGAGCTGTTTTTT. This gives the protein CASSPLGGSGELFF.

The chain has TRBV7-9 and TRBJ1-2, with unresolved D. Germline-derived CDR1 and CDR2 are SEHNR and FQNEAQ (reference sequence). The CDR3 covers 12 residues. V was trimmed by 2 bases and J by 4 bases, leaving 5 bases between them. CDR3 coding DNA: TGTGCCAGCAGCTTAAGCAGCTATGGCTACACCTTC. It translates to CASSLSSYGYTF.

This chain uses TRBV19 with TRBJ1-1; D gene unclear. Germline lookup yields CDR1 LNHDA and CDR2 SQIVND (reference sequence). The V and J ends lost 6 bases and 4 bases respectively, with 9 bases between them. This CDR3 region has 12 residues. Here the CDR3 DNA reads TGTGCCAGTAGGTCTACGGGCACTGAAGCTTTCTTT. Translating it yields CASRSTGTEAFF.

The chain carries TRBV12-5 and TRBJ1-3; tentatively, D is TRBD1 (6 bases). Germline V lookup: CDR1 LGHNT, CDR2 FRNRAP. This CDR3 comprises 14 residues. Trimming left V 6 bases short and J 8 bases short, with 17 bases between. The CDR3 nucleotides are TGTGCTAGTGGCCGGGGCCAGGGGCCCGACACCATATATTTT. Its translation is CASGRGQGPDTIYF.

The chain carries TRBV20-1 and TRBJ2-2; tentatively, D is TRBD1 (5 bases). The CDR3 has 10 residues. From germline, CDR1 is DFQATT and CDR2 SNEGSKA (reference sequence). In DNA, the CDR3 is TGCAGGACCAGGGAAAGGGAGCTGTTTTTT. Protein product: CRTRERELFF.

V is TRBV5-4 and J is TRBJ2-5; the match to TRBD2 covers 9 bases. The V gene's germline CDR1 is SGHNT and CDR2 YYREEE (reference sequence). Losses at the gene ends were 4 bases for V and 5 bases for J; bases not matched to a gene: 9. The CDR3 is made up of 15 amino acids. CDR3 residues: CASSLEREDGETQYF. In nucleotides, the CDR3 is TGTGCCAGCAGCCTTGAGCGGGAGGACGGTGAGACCCAGTACTTC. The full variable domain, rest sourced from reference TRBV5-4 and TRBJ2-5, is ETGVTQSPTHLIKTRGQQVTLRCSSQSGHNTVSWYQQALGQGPQFIFQYYREEENGRGNFPPRFSGLQFPNYSSELNVNALELDDSALYLCASSLEREDGETQYFGPGTRLLVL.

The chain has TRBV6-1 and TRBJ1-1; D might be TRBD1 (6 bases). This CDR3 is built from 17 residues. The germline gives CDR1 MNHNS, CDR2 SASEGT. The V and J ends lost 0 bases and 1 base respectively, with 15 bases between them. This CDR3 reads CASSEAGGGLGNTEAFF. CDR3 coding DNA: TGTGCCAGCAGTGAAGCGGGTGGGGGCCTCGGGAACACTGAAGCTTTCTTT.

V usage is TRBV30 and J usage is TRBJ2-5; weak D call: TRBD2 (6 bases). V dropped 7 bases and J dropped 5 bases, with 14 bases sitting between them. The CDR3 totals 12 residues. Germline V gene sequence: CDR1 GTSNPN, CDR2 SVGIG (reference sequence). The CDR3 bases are TGTGCCTCAAGGAGGGGCGGTGAGACCCAGTACTTC. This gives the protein CASRRGGETQYF. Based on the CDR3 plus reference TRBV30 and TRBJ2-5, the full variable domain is SQTIHQWPATLVQPVGSPLSLECTVEGTSNPNLYWYRQAAGRGLQLLFYSVGIGQISSEVPQNLSASRPQDRQFILSSKKLLLSDSGFYLCASRRGGETQYFGPGTRLLVL.

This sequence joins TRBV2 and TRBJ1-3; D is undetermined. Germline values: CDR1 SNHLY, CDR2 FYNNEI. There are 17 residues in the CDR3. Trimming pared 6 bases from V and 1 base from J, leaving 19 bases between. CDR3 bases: TGTGCCAGCAGGGGCTTGTCCCTGTTTCGATCTGGAAACACCATATATTTT. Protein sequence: CASRGLSLFRSGNTIYF.

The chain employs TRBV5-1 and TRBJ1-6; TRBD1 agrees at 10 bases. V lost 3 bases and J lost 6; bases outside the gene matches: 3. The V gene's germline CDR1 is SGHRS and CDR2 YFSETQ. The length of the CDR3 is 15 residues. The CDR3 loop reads CASSSGQGINSPLHF. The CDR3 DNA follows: TGCGCCAGCAGCTCGGGACAGGGGATTAATTCACCCCTCCACTTT.

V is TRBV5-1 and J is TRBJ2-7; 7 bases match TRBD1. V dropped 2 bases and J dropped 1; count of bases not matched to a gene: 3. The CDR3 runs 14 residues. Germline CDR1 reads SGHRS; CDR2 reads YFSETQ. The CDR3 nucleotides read TGCGCCAGCAGCTTCGGACAGGATTCCTACGAGCAGTACTTC. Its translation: CASSFGQDSYEQYF.

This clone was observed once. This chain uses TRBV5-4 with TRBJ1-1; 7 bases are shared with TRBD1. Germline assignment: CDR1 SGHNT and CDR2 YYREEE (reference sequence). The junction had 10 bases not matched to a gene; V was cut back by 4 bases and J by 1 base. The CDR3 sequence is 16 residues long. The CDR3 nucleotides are TGTGCCAGCAGCCTGAATCCGGGACAGAAGAACACTGAAGCTTTCTTT. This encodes CASSLNPGQKNTEAFF.

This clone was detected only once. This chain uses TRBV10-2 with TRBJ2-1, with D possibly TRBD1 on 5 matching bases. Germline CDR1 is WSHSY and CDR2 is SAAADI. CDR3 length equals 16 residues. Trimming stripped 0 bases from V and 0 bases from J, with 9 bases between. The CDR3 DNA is TGCGCCAGCAGTGAGTCGAGACAGAGCTCCTACAATGAGCAGTTCTTC. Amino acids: CASSESRQSSYNEQFF.

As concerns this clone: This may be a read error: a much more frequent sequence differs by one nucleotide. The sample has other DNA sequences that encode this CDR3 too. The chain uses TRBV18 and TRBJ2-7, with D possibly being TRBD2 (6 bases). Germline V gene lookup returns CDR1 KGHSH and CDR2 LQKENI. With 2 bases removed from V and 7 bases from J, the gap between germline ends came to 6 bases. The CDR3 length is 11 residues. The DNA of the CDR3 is TGTGCCAGCTCACCAGGGGGGGAGCAGTACTTC. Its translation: CASSPGGEQYF.

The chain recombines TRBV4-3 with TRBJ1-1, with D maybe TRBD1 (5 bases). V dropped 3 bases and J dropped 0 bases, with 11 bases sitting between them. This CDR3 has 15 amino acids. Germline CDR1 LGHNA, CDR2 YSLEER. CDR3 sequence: CASSQYGAVNTEAFF. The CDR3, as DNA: TGCGCCAGCAGCCAGTACGGGGCGGTGAACACTGAAGCTTTCTTT.

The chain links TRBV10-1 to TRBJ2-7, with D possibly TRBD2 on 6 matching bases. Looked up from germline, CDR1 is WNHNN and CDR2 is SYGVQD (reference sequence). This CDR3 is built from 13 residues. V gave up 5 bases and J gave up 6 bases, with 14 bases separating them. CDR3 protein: CASSRDSVGEQYF. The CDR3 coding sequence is TGCGCCAGCAGTAGGGACTCGGTCGGCGAGCAGTACTTC.

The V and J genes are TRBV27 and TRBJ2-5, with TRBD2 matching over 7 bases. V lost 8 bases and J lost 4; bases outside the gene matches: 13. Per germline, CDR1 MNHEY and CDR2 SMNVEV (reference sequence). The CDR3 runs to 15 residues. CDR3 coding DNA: TGTGCCAGCGCTTTAGGGGAGGGCCCTCGAGAGACCCAGTACTTC. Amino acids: CASALGEGPRETQYF.

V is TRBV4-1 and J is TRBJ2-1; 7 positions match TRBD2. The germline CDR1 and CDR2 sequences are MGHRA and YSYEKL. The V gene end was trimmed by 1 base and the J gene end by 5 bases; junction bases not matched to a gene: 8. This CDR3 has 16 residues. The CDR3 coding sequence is TGCGCCAGCAGCCAAGTTGAGGCGGGGGATCACAATGAGCAGTTCTTC. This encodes CASSQVEAGDHNEQFF.

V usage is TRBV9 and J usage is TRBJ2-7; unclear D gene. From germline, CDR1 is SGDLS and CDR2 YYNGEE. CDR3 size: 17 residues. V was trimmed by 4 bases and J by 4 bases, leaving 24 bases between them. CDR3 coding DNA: TGTGCCAGCAGCCCTGATCAAACTGCACTGGGATTTTACGAGCAGTACTTC. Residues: CASSPDQTALGFYEQYF.

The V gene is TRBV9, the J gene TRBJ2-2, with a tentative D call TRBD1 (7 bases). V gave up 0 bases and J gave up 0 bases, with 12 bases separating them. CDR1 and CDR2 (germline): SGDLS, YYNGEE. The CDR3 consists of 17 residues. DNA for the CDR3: TGTGCCAGCAGCGTAGAGGAGGGGACAGCGAACACCGGGGAGCTGTTTTTT. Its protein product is CASSVEEGTANTGELFF.

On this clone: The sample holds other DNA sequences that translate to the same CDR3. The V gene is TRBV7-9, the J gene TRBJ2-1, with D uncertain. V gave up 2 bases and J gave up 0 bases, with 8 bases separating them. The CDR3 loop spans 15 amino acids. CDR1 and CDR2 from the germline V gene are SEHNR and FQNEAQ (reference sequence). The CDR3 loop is CASSLTGLSYNEQFF. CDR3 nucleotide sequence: TGTGCCAGCAGCTTAACCGGGCTCTCCTACAATGAGCAGTTCTTC.

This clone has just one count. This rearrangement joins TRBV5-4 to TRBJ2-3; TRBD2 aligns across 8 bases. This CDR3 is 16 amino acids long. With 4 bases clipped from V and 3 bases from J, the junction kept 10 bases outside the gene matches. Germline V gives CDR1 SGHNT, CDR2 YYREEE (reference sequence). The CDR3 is CASSPSSSGLTDTQYF. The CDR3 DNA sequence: TGTGCCAGCAGCCCTAGCTCTAGCGGGTTGACAGATACGCAGTATTTT.